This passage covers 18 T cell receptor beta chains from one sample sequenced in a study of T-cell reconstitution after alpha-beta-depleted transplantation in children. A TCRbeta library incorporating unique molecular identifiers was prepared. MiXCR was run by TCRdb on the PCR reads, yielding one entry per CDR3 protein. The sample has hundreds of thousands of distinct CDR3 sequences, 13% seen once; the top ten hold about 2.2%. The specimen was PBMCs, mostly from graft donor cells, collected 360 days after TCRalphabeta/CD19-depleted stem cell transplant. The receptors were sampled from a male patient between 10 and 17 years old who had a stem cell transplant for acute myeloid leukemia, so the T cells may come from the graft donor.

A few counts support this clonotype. This chain's CDR3 is CASAFWNTDTQYF. The CDR3 DNA reads as TGCGCCAGCGCCTTTTGGAACACAGATACGCAGTATTTT. The chain has TRBV5-1 and TRBJ2-3; D gene uncertain. Germline V gene data show CDR1 as SGHRS and CDR2 as YFSETQ. The CDR3 spans 13 residues. V lost 7 bases and J lost 2, with 11 bases in between. Variable domain in full (rest from reference TRBV5-1 and TRBJ2-3): KAGVTQTPRYLIKTRGQQVTLSCSPISGHRSVSWYQQTPGQGLQFLFEYFSETQRNKGNFPGRFSGRQFSNSRSEMNVSTLELGDSALYLCASAFWNTDTQYFGPGTRLTVL.

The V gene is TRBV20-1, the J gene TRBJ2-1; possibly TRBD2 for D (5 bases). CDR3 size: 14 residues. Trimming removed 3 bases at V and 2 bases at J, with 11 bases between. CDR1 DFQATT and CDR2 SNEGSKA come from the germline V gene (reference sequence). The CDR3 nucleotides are TGCAGTGCTAGTGTCGGACTGACCTACAATGAGCAGTTCTTC. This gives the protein CSASVGLTYNEQFF.

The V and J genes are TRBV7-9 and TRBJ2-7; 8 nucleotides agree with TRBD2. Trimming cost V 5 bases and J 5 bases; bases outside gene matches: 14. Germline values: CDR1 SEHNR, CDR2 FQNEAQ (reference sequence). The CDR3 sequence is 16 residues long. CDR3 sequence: CASSHGGGPQLHEQYF. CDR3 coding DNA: TGTGCCAGCAGCCACGGGGGGGGCCCCCAGCTTCACGAGCAGTACTTC.

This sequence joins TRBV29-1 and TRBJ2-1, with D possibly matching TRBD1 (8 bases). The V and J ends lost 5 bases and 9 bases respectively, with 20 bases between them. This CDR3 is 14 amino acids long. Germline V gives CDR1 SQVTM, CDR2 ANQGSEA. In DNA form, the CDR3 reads TGCAGCGTTTACAGGGGGGGCCCGGGGGGTGAGCAGTTCTTC. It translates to CSVYRGGPGGEQFF.

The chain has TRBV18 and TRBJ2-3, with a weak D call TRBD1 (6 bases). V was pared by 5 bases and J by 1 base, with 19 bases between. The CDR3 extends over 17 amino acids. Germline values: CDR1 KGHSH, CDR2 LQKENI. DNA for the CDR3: TGTGCCAGCTCATCGATCGGTAGGGGGAGTGGCACAGATACGCAGTATTTT. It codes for CASSSIGRGSGTDTQYF. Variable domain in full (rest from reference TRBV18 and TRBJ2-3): NAGVMQNPRHLVRRRGQEARLRCSPMKGHSHVYWYRQLPEEGLKFMVYLQKENIIDESGMPKERFSAEFPKEGPSILRIQQVVRGDSAAYFCASSSIGRGSGTDTQYFGPGTRLTVL.

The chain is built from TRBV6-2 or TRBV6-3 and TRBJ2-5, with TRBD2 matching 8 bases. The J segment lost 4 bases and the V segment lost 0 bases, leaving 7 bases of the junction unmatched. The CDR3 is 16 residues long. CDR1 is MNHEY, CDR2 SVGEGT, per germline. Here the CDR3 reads CASSYSWTSRRETQYF. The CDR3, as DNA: TGTGCCAGCAGTTACTCTTGGACTAGCCGGCGAGAGACCCAGTACTTC.

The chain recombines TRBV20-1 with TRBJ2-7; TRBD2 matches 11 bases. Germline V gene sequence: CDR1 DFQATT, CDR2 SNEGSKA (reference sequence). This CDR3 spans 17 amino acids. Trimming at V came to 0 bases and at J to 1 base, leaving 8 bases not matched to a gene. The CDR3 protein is CSARDPSTSGISYEQYF. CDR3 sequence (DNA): TGCAGTGCTAGAGACCCATCGACTAGCGGGATATCCTACGAGCAGTACTTC.

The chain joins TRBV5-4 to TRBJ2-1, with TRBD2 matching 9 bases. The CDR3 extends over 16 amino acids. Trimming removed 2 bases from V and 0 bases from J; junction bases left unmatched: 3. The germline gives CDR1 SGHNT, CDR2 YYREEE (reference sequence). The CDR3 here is CASSFRGRASYNEQFF. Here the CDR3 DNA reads TGTGCCAGCAGCTTCCGCGGGAGGGCCTCCTACAATGAGCAGTTCTTC.

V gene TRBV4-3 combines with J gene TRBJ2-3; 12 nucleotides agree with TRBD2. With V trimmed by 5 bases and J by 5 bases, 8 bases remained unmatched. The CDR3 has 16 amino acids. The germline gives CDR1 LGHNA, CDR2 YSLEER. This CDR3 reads CASSSGLAGLGDTQYF. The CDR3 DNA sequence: TGCGCCAGCAGCTCCGGACTAGCGGGATTGGGAGATACGCAGTATTTT.

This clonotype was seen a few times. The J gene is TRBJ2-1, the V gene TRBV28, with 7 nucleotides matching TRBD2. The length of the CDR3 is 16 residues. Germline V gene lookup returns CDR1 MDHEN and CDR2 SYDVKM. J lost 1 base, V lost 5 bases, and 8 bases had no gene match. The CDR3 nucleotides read TGTGCCAGCAGTGTAGAGAGCGGGACGTCCTACAATGAGCAGTTCTTC. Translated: CASSVESGTSYNEQFF.

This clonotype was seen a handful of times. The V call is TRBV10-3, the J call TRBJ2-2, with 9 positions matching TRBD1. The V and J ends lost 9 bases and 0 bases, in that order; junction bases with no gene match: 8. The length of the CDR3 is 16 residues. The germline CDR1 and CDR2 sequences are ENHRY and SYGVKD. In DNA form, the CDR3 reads TGTGCCATTTGGGACAGGGTAACCTCGAACACCGGGGAGCTGTTTTTT. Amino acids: CAIWDRVTSNTGELFF.

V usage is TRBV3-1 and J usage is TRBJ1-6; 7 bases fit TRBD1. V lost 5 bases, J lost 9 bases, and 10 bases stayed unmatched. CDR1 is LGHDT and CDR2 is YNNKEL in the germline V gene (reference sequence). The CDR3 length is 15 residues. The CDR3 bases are TGTGCCAGCAGCTTTTCGGCAGGGGGGATTTCACCCCTCCACTTT. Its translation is CASSFSAGGISPLHF.

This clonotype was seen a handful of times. CDR3 residues: CASALQGAKFF. In DNA, the CDR3 is TGTGCCAGCGCGTTGCAGGGGGCTAAGTTCTTC. The chain couples TRBV28 to TRBJ2-1, with TRBD1 matching over 8 bases. The ends lost 8 bases at V and 14 bases at J; junction bases unmatched: 8. CDR1 and CDR2 from the germline V gene are MDHEN and SYDVKM. The CDR3 has 11 residues.

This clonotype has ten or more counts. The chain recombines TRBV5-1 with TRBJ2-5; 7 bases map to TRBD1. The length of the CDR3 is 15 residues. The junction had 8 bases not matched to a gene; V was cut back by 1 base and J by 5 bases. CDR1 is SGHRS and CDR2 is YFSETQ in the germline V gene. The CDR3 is CASSLMTGYGETQYF. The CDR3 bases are TGCGCCAGCAGCTTGATGACAGGGTATGGGGAGACCCAGTACTTC.

The CDR3 sequence: CASSVEGRLYSYNEQFF. The CDR3 nucleotides are TGTGCCAGCAGTGTCGAGGGGCGCTTGTATTCTTACAATGAGCAGTTCTTC. The V gene is TRBV2, the J gene TRBJ2-1; D possibly matches TRBD1 or TRBD2 (5 bases each). Germline CDR1 SNHLY, CDR2 FYNNEI. CDR3 length: 17 residues. Trimming removed 4 bases from V and 4 bases from J, with 20 bases in between.

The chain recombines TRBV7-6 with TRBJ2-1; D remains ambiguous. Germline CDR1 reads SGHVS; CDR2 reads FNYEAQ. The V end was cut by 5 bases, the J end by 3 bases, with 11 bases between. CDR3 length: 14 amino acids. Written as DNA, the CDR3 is TGTGCCAGCAGCCCCGAGGCGATCTACAATGAGCAGTTCTTC. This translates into CASSPEAIYNEQFF.

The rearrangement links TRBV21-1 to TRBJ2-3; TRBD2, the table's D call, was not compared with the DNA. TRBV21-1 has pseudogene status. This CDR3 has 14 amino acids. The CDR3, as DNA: TGTGCCGGCACTCCGGGACTCAGCACAGATACGCAGTATTTT. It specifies CAGTPGLSTDTQYF.

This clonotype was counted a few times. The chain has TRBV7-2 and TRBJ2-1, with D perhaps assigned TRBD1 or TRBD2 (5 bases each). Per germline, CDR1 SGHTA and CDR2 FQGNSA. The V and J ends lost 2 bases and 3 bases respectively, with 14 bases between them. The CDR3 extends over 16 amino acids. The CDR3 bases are TGTGCCAGCAGCTTATCCTCCGGGACCCACTACAATGAGCAGTTCTTC. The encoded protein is CASSLSSGTHYNEQFF.